The clone carrying this T cell receptor (beta chain) was recorded many times. The data originate from a study of T-cell reconstitution after alpha-beta-depleted transplantation in children. Unique molecular identifiers were incorporated when the TCRbeta library was constructed. Each CDR3 protein is one row after TCRdb ran MiXCR on the PCR reads. Of 200,000 to 250,000 distinct CDR3 sequences detected, 9.7% appear once; the ten largest clones hold approximately 4.7%. The length of the CDR3 is 14 residues. The germline CDR1 and CDR2 sequences are SGHRS and YFSETQ. Trimming took 2 bases from V and 3 from J, leaving 8 bases between them.

This clonotype was obtained from a human donor who donated a stem cell graft to a child with SCID. The sequences come from PBMCs from the stem cell graft donor, collected from the stem cell graft. The chain is built from TRBV5-1 and TRBJ2-2; D remains ambiguous. The CDR3 region has the DNA TGCGCCAGCAGCTTTATTGTGGACACCGGGGAGCTGTTTTTT. This encodes CASSFIVDTGELFF.